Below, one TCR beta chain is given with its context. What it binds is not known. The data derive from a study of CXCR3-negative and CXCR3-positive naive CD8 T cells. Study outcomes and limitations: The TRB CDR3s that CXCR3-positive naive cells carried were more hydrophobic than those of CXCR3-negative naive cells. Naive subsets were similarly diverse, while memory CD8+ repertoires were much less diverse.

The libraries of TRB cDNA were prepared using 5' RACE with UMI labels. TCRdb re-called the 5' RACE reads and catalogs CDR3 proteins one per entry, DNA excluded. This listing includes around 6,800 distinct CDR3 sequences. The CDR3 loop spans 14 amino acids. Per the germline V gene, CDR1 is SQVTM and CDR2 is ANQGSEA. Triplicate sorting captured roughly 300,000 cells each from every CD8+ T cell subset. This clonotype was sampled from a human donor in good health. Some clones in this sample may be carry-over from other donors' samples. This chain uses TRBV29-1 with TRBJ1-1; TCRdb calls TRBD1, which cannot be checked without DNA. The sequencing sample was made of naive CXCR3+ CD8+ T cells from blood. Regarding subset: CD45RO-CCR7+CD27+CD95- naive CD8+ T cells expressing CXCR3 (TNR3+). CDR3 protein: CSVTLTALNTEAFF.